The 15 T cell receptor beta chains listed next were all sequenced from one sample in a study of T cell responses to AZD1222 COVID-19 vaccine. Produced via immunoSEQ multiplex PCR; TCRdb's table is partial and in-frame only. There are around 130,000 clones in the sample; 93% occur only once, and 3.1% lies in the top ten. Sequencing used peripheral blood, obtained on day 0 of AZD1222 vaccination. These receptors originate from an adult in good health.

This chain joins TRBV6-5 and TRBJ1-2; D perhaps matches TRBD1 (6 bases). Germline-derived CDR1 and CDR2 are MNHEY and SVGAGI. V dropped 0 bases and J dropped 4 bases, with 12 bases sitting between them. The length of the CDR3 is 15 residues. CDR3: CASSYSLQGSYGYTF. CDR3 DNA sequence: TGTGCCAGCAGTTACTCCTTACAGGGAAGCTATGGCTACACCTTC.

The rearrangement uses TRBV6-5 and TRBJ2-5; tentative D call: TRBD2 (5 bases). The V and J ends lost 6 bases and 5 bases respectively, with 16 bases between them. The CDR3 covers 14 residues. Looked up from germline, CDR1 is MNHEY and CDR2 is SVGAGI. The CDR3 DNA is TGTGCCAGCAGACCCACCCCAGGAGGCGAGACCCAGTACTTC. Protein sequence: CASRPTPGGETQYF.

This chain uses TRBV27 with TRBJ1-2, with 9 bases that match TRBD1. Trimming took 3 bases from V and 1 from J; bases not matched to a gene: 12. CDR3 size: 18 residues. The V gene's germline CDR1 is MNHEY and CDR2 SMNVEV (reference sequence). CDR3 DNA: TGTGCCAGCAGTTTCACCCGGGACAGGGCCCCCAATAACTATGGCTACACCTTC. Translation gives CASSFTRDRAPNNYGYTF.

The gene calls are TRBV5-4 and TRBJ1-1; no clear D. Germline-derived CDR1 and CDR2 are SGHNT and YYREEE (reference sequence). The CDR3 covers 15 residues. V lost 3 bases and J 0 bases, leaving 12 bases between the germline ends. Here the CDR3 reads CASSSSRQMNTEAFF. The CDR3 DNA follows: TGTGCCAGCAGCTCCAGCCGACAAATGAACACTGAAGCTTTCTTT.

The chain recombines TRBV5-6 with TRBJ1-1, with a tentative D call TRBD1 (5 bases). The V gene lost 3 bases and the J gene lost 1 base, with 13 bases spanning the gap. The length of the CDR3 is 15 residues. Germline CDR1 is SGHDT and CDR2 is YYEEEE. The CDR3 here is CASSWRQTQNTEAFF. CDR3 bases: TGTGCCAGCAGCTGGCGACAGACACAGAACACTGAAGCTTTCTTT.

The chain carries TRBV25-1 and TRBJ1-1; TRBD1 might be the D (6 bases). Germline loops: CDR1 MGHDK, CDR2 SYGVNS. V was pared by 7 bases and J by 5 bases, with 8 bases between. There are 11 residues in the CDR3. CDR3 sequence reads: CASKGGTEAFF. DNA for the CDR3: TGTGCCAGCAAGGGGGGAACTGAAGCTTTCTTT.

The CDR3, as DNA: TGCGCCAGCAGCCTGGCTATTGGGGGGACTAGCACAGATACGCAGTATTTT. This translates into CASSLAIGGTSTDTQYF. The chain couples TRBV4-1 to TRBJ2-3, with a weak D call TRBD2 (6 bases). V shed 4 bases and J shed 0 bases, with 17 bases lying between them. From germline, CDR1 is MGHRA and CDR2 YSYEKL. CDR3 length equals 17 residues.

The chain links TRBV6-4 to TRBJ1-1; D is undetermined. Trimming cost V 6 bases and J 0 bases, with 14 bases left between them. This CDR3 spans 15 amino acids. CDR1 is MRHNA and CDR2 is SNTAGT in the germline V gene. CDR3 protein: CASRAGEGMNTEAFF. The CDR3 DNA reads as TGTGCCAGCAGGGCAGGTGAGGGTATGAACACTGAAGCTTTCTTT.

In its sample, this clone was seen a few times. This sequence joins TRBV21-1 and TRBJ2-1. TRBV21-1 is deemed a pseudogene. The CDR3 extends over 13 amino acids. This chain's CDR3 is CASSKGRGNEQFF. The DNA of the CDR3 is TGTGCCAGCAGCAAAGGGAGGGGGAATGAGCAGTTCTTC.

The chain couples TRBV18 to TRBJ2-5, with D unclear. V was cut by 1 base and J by 5 bases, with 17 bases left in between. The CDR3 loop spans 16 amino acids. CDR1 is KGHSH and CDR2 is LQKENI in the germline V gene. The CDR3 loop is CASSPRSDEVGETQYF. The CDR3 DNA reads TGTGCCAGCTCACCACGGTCAGACGAGGTCGGGGAGACCCAGTACTTC.

This clone appeared a single time. CDR3 in amino acids: CASSQGKGVTQPQHF. The CDR3 bases are TGTGCCAGCAGCCAAGGAAAGGGTGTCACGCAGCCCCAGCATTTT. This chain links TRBV4-2 with TRBJ1-5; D gene ambiguous. The CDR3 runs to 15 residues. V was pared by 1 base and J by 7 bases, with 14 bases between. Germline loops: CDR1 LGHNA, CDR2 YNFKEQ.

For this clone: The same CDR3 can be traced to other DNA sequences in this sample. V usage is TRBV20-1 and J usage is TRBJ1-2, with D uncertain. Trimming left V 6 bases short and J 8 bases short, with 7 bases between. The CDR3 loop spans 9 amino acids. Per the germline V gene, CDR1 is DFQATT and CDR2 is SNEGSKA (reference sequence). This chain's CDR3 is CSAGPGYTF. CDR3 DNA sequence: TGCAGTGCCGGGCCGGGCTACACCTTC.

The chain carries TRBV6-6 and TRBJ2-3; D might be TRBD2 (5 bases). Germline loops: CDR1 MNHNY, CDR2 SVGAGI (reference sequence). CDR3 length: 15 residues. Between the trimmed V and J ends, which lost 2 bases and 0 bases, there was a span of 9 bases. The DNA of the CDR3 is TGTGCCAGCAGTTACGGACGGGAAAGCACAGATACGCAGTATTTT. It is translated as CASSYGRESTDTQYF.

The rearrangement uses TRBV28 and TRBJ1-1; no clear D gene. The germline V gene has CDR1 MDHEN and CDR2 SYDVKM. V was pared by 3 bases and J by 0 bases, with 11 bases between. CDR3 length equals 15 residues. CDR3 in DNA: TGTGCCAGCAGTTTCCAGTCCGGAATGAACACTGAAGCTTTCTTT. It yields the protein CASSFQSGMNTEAFF.

The V gene is TRBV28, the J gene TRBJ2-1; tentatively, D is TRBD1 (6 bases). Germline V gives CDR1 MDHEN, CDR2 SYDVKM. The CDR3 has 19 amino acids. With 1 base removed from V and 8 bases from J, the gap between germline ends came to 27 bases. CDR3 sequence: CASSLFPSGAPTPRDEQFF. The CDR3 bases are TGTGCCAGCAGTTTATTCCCCTCAGGGGCACCGACCCCCCGCGATGAGCAGTTCTTC.